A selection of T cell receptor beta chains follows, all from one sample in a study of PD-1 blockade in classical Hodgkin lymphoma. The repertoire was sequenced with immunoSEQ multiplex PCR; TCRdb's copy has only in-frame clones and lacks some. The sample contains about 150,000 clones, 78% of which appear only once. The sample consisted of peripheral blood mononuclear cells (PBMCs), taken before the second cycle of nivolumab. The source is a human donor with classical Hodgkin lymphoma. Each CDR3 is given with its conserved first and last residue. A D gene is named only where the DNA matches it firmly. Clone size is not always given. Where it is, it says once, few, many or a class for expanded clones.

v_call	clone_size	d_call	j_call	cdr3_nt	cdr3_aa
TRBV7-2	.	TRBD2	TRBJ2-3	TGTGCCAGCAGCTTCCTAGCGGGAGGGCCGGGGACAGATACGCAGTATTTT	CASSFLAGGPGTDTQYF
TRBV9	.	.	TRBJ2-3	TGTGCCAGCAGCGTAGGGAGGGGGCCAGCCTTTAGCACAGATACGCAGTATTTT	CASSVGRGPAFSTDTQYF
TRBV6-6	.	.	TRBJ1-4	TGTGCCAGCAGTTACGGCCCCGGACAACTGGTACTGTTTTTT	CASSYGPGQLVLFF
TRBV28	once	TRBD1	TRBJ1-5	TGTGCCAGCAGCACTACAGGGGGCGATGTTCAGCCCCAGCATTTT	CASSTTGGDVQPQHF
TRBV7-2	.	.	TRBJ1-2	TGTGCCAGCAGACCAACCTTGGGGGTTTACCTCTATGGCTACACCTTC	CASRPTLGVYLYGYTF
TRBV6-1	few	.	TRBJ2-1	TGTGCCAGCAGTGAGATGTGGGGGACAACCTACAATGAGCAGTTCTTC	CASSEMWGTTYNEQFF
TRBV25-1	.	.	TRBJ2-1	TGTGCCAGCAGTGAGTCCTACAATGAGCAGTTCTTC	CASSESYNEQFF
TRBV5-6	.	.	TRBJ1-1	TGTGCCAGCAGCTTGGATGGGGGGTTGAACACTGAAGCTTTCTTT	CASSLDGGLNTEAFF
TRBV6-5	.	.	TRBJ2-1	TGTGCCAGCAGTTATACTACGGGAGAGCAGTTCTTC	CASSYTTGEQFF
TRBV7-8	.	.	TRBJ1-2	TGTGCCAGCAGCTCTACTGTCAACTATGGCTACACCTTC	CASSSTVNYGYTF
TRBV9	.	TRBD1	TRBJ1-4	TGTGCCAGCAGCGTCCTTCCAGGGGGCCGGGGTGAAAAACTGTTTTTT	CASSVLPGGRGEKLFF
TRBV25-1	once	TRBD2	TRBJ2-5	TGTGCCAGCAGTCGGACTAGCTTGGAGACCCAGTACTTC	CASSRTSLETQYF
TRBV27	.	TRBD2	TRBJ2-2	TGTGCCAGCAGTTTAAGCATCGGACTAGCGGGACAGTGGTCGGGGGCCGGGGAGCTGTTTTTT	CASSLSIGLAGQWSGAGELFF
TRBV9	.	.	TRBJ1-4	TGTGCCAGCAGCACCCAGGGAAGTGAAAAACTGTTTTTT	CASSTQGSEKLFF
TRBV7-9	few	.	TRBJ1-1	TGTGCTAGCAGTCTTCAGACGAACACTGAAGCTTTCTTT	CASSLQTNTEAFF
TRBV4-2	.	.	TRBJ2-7	TGTGCCAGCAGCCAAGAGAATGGGGGGGGCGGCGAGCAGTACTTC	CASSQENGGGGEQYF
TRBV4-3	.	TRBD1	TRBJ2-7	TGCGCCAGCAGCCCTCGGGACAGGGGTTATTCCTACGAGCAGTACTTC	CASSPRDRGYSYEQYF
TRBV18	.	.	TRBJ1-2	TGTGCCAGCTCACCACCTGCTCAGGGAGGGGGCTACACCTTC	CASSPPAQGGGYTF
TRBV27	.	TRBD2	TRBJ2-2	TGTGCCAGCAGTGCGGCCGGGACTATAAACACCGGGGAGCTGTTTTTT	CASSAAGTINTGELFF
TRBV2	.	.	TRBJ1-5	TGTGCCAGCAGTGAATTGCATCCTAGCAATCAGCCCCAGCATTTT	CASSELHPSNQPQHF
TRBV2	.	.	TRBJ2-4	TGTGCCAGCAGGGGGGACATGATAGCCAAAAACATTCAGTACTTC	CASRGDMIAKNIQYF
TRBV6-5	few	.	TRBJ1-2	TGTGCCACGGGGGTGGTCTATGGCTACACCTTC	CATGVVYGYTF
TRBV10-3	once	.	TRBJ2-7	TGTGCCATTTCTGGGGGATCCTACGAGCAGTACTTC	CAISGGSYEQYF
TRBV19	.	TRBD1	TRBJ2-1	TGTGCCAGTAGGAGGACAGGGGTATTCTCCTACAATGAGCAGTTCTTC	CASRRTGVFSYNEQFF
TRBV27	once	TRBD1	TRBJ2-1	TGTGCCAGCAGTAGACAGGGGGCCTACAATGAGCAGTTCTTC	CASSRQGAYNEQFF
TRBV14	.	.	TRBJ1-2	TGTGCCAGCAGCCAAGACGGCGCAGGGGTGGTTGGCTACACCTTC	CASSQDGAGVVGYTF
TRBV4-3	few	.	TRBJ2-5	TGCGCCAGCAGCCGGTGGGGCAACCAAGAGACCCAGTACTTC	CASSRWGNQETQYF
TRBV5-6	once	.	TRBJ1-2	TGTGCCAGCAGCGCGCAGTACTATGGCTACACCTTC	CASSAQYYGYTF
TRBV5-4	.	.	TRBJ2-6	TGTGCCAGCAGCATAAAGACGGATCTCTCTGGGGCCAACGTCCTGACTTTC	CASSIKTDLSGANVLTF
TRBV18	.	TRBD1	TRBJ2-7	TGTGCCAGCTCACCGACAGGGTTCAACTACGAGCAGTACTTC	CASSPTGFNYEQYF
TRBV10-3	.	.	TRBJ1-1	TGTGCCATCTCGACAGACTATGGTGAAGCTTTCTTT	CAISTDYGEAFF
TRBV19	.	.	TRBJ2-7	TGTGCCAGTAGTATAGGAGGGGTCCCCCCCTACGAGCAGTACTTC	CASSIGGVPPYEQYF
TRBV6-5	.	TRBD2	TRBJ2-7	TGTGCCAGCAGTTTAGATACTAGCGTTTCGTACGAGCAGTACTTC	CASSLDTSVSYEQYF
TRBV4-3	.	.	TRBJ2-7	TGCGCCAGCAGCCAATTTGGGCCTGGGCAGGCCTCCTACGAGCAGTACTTC	CASSQFGPGQASYEQYF
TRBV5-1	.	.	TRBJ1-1	TGCGCCAGCAGCTTGGCCATGGGGGGTACTGAAGCTTTCTTT	CASSLAMGGTEAFF
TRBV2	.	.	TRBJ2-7	TGTGCCAGCAGTGAAGGGACAGTCTACGAGCAGTACTTC	CASSEGTVYEQYF
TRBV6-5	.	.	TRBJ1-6	TGTGCCAGCAGTTCCCTTCGGGGCGGCCATTCACCCCTCCACTTT	CASSSLRGGHSPLHF
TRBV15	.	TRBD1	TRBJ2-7	TGTGCCACCAGCAGAGGTCAGGGGGCCTCCTACGAGCAGTACTTC	CATSRGQGASYEQYF
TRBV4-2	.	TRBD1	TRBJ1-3	TGTGCCAGCAGCCAAGATAGGGGGACAGTCTCTGGAAACACCATATATTTT	CASSQDRGTVSGNTIYF
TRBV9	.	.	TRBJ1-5	TGTGCCAGCAGCGTAACCGGGAGAAATCAGCCCCAGCATTTT	CASSVTGRNQPQHF
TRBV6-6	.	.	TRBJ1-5	TGTGCCAGCAGTTACGCTCCCAATCAGCCCCAGCATTTT	CASSYAPNQPQHF
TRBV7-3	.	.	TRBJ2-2	TGTGCCAGCAGCTTGGAGGCGGTGAACACCGGGGAGCTGTTTTTT	CASSLEAVNTGELFF
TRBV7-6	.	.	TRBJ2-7	TGTGCCAGCAGCTTGGGAGACAGGAGTCAATACTTC	CASSLGDRSQYF